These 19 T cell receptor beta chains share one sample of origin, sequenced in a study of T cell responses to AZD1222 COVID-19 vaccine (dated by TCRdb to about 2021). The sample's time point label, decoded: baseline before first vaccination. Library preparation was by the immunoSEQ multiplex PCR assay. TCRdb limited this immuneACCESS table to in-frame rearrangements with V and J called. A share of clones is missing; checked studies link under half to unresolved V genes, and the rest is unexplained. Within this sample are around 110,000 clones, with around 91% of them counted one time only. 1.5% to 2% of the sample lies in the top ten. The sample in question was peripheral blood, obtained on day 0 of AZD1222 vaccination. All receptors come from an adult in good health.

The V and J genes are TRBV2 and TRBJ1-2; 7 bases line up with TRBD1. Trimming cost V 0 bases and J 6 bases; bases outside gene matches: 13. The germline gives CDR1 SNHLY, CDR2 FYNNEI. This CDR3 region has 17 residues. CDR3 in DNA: TGTGCCAGCAGTGAAGCCTTACAGGGGTTCTTTAGGAATGGCTACACCTTC. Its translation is CASSEALQGFFRNGYTF. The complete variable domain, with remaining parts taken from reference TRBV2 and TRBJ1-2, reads EPEVTQTPSHQVTQMGQEVILRCVPISNHLYFYWYRQILGQKVEFLVSFYNNEISEKSEIFDDQFSVERPDGSNFTLKIRSTKLEDSAMYFCASSEALQGFFRNGYTFGSGTRLTVV.

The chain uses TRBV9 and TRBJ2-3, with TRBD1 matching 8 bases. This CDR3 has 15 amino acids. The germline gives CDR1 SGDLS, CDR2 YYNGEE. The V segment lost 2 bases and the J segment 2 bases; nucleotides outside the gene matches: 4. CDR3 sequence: CASSVGQEPTDTQYF. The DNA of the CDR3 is TGTGCCAGCAGCGTGGGACAGGAACCCACAGATACGCAGTATTTT.

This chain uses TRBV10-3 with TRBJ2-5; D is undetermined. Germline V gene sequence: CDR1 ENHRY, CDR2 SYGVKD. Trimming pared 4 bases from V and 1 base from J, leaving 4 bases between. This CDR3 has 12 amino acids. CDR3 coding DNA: TGTGCCATCAGTGGCCCCCAAGAGACCCAGTACTTC. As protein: CAISGPQETQYF.

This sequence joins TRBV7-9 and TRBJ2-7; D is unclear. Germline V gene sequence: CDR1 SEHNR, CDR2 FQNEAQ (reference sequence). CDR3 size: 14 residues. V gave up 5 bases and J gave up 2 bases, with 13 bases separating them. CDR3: CASSPSSAPYEQYF. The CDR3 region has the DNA TGTGCCAGCAGCCCCTCCTCTGCCCCCTACGAGCAGTACTTC.

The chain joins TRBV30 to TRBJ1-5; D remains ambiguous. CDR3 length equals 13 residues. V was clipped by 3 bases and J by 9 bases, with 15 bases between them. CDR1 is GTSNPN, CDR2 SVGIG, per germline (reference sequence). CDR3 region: CAWRLTREGPQHF. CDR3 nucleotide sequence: TGTGCCTGGAGACTCACGAGGGAGGGGCCCCAGCATTTT.

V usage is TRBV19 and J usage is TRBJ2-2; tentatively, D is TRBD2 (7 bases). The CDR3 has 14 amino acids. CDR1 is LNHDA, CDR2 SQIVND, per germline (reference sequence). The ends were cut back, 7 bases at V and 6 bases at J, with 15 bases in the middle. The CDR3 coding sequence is TGTGCCAGTAAGCGGGGCAGGGGCGCCGGGGAGCTGTTTTTT. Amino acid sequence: CASKRGRGAGELFF.

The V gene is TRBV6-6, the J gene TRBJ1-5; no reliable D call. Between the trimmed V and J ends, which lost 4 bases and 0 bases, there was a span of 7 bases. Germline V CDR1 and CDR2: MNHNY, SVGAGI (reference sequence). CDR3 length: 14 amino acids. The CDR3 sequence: CASSLRTSNQPQHF. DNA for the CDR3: TGTGCCAGCAGTTTAAGAACTAGCAATCAGCCCCAGCATTTT.

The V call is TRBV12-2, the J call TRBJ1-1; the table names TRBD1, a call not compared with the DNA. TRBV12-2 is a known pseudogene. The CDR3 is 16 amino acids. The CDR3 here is CASRPKGQGMNTEAFF. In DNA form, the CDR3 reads TGTGCAAGTCGCCCGAAGGGACAGGGAATGAACACTGAAGCTTTCTTT.

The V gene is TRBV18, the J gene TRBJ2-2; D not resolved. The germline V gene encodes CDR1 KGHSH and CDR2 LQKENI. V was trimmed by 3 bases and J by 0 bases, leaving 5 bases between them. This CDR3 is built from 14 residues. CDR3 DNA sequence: TGTGCCAGCTCACCTGTCGCGAACACCGGGGAGCTGTTTTTT. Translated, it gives CASSPVANTGELFF.

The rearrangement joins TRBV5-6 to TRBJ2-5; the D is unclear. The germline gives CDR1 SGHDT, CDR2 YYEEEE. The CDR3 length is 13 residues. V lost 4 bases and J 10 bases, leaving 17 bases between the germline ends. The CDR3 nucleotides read TGTGCCAGCAGCCCCGCCAGTTTTGGTGACCAGTACTTC. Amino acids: CASSPASFGDQYF. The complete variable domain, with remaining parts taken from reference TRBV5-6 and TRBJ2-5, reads DAGVTQSPTHLIKTRGQQVTLRCSPKSGHDTVSWYQQALGQGPQFIFQYYEEEERQRGNFPDRFSGHQFPNYSSELNVNALLLGDSALYLCASSPASFGDQYFGPGTRLLVL.

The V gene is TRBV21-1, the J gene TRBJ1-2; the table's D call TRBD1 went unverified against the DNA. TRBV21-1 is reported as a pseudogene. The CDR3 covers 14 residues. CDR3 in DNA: TGTGCCAGCATCCGGACAGGGGGCTGCTATGGCTACACCTTC. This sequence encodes CASIRTGGCYGYTF.

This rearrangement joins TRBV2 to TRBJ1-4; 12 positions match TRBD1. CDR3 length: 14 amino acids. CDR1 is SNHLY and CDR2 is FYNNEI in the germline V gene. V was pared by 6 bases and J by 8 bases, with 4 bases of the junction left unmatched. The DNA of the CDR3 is TGTGCCAGCAGGAAGGGACAGGGGGCCGAAAAACTGTTTTTT. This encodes CASRKGQGAEKLFF.

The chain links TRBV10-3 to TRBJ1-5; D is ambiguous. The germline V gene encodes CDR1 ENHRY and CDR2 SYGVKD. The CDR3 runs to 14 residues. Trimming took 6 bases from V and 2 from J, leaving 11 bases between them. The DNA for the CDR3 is TGTGCCATCAGGCAGGACCTCGGCAATCAGCCCCAGCATTTT. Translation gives CAIRQDLGNQPQHF.

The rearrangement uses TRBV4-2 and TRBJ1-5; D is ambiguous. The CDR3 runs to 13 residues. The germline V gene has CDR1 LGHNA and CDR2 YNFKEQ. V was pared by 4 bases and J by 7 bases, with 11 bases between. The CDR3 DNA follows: TGTGCCAGCAGCCCAGGCTTTAGGCAGCCCCAGCATTTT. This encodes CASSPGFRQPQHF.

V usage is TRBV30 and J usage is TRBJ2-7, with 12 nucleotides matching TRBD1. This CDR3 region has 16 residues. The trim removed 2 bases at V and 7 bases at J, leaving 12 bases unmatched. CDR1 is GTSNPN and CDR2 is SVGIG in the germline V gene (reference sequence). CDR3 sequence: CAWSYVPGQGAGEQYF. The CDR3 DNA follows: TGTGCCTGGAGTTATGTTCCGGGACAGGGGGCGGGGGAGCAGTACTTC.

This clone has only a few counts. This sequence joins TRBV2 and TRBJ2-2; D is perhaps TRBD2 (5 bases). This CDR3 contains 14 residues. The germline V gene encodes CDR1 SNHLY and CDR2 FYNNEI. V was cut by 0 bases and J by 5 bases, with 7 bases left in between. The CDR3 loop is CASSEASGTGELFF. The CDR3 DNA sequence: TGTGCCAGCAGTGAAGCGAGCGGAACCGGGGAGCTGTTTTTT.

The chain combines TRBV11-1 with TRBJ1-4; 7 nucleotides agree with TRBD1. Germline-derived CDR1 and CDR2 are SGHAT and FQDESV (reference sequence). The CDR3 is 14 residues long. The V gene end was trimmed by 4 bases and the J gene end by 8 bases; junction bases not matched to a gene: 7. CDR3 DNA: TGTGCCAGCAGCTCTGGACAGGTTCGGGAAAAACTGTTTTTT. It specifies CASSSGQVREKLFF.

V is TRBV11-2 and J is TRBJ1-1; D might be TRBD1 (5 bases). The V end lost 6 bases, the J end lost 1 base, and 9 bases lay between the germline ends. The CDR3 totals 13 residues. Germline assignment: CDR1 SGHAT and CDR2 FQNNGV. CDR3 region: CASRGAGNTEAFF. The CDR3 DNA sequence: TGTGCCAGCAGAGGGGCGGGGAACACTGAAGCTTTCTTT.

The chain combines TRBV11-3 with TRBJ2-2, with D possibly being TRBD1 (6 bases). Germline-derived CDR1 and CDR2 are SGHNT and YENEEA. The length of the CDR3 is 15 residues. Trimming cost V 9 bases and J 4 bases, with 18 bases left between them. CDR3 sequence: CASLPQGQPTGELFF. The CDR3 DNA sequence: TGTGCCAGTTTACCCCAGGGACAACCCACCGGGGAGCTGTTTTTT.